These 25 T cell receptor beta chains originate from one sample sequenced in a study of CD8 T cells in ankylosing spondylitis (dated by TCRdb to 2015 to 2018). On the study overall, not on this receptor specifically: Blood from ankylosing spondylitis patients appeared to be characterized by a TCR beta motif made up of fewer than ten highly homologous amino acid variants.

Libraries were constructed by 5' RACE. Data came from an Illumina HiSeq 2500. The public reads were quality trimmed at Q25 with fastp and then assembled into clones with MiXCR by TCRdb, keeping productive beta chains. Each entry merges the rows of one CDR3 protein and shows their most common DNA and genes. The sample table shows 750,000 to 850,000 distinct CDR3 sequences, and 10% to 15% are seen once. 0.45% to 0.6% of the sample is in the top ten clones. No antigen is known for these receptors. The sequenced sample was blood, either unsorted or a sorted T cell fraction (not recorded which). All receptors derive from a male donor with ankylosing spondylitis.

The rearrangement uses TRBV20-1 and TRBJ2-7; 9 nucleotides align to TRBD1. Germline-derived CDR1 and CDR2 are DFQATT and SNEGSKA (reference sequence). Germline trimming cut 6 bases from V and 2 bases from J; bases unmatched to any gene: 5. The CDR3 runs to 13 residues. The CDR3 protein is CSAVGDRAYEQYF. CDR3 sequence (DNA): TGCAGTGCCGTAGGGGACAGGGCCTACGAGCAGTACTTC.

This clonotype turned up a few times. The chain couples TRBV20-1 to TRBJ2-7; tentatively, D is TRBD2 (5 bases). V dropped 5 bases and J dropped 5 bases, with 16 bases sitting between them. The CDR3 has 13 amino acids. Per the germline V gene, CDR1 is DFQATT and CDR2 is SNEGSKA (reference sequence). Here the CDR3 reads CSASGITRDEQYF. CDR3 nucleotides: TGCAGTGCTTCCGGGATAACGAGAGACGAGCAGTACTTC.

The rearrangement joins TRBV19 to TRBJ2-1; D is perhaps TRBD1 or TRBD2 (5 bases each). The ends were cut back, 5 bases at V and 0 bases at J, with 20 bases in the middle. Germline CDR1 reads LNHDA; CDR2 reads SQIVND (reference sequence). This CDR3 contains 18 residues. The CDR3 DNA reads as TGTGCCAGTAGTCCCGGGGCCCCCTATGATTTCTCCTACAATGAGCAGTTCTTC. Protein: CASSPGAPYDFSYNEQFF.

CDR3: CASSRDRYGNEQFF. The DNA for the CDR3 is TGTGCCAGCAGCCGGGACAGATACGGGAATGAGCAGTTCTTC. The chain combines TRBV6-1 with TRBJ2-1; TRBD1 matches at 7 bases. This CDR3 contains 14 residues. The V and J ends lost 6 bases and 7 bases, in that order; junction bases with no gene match: 9. Germline V gene lookup returns CDR1 MNHNS and CDR2 SASEGT.

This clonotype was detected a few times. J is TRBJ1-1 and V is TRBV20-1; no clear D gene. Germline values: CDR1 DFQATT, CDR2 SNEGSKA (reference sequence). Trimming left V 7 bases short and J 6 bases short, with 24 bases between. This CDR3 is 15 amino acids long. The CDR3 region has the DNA TGCAGTGGTTACTTAGGCAGGAGGTTTAGCGCTGAAGCTTTCTTT. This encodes CSGYLGRRFSAEAFF.

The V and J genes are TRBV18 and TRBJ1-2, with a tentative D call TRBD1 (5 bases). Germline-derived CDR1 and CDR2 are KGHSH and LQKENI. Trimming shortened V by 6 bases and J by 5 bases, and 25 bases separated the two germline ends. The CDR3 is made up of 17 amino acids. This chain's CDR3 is CASSPVSRAPIGYGYTF. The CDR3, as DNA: TGTGCCAGCTCCCCCGTTAGCAGGGCGCCTATCGGTTATGGCTACACCTTC. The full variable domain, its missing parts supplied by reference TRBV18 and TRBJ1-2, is NAGVMQNPRHLVRRRGQEARLRCSPMKGHSHVYWYRQLPEEGLKFMVYLQKENIIDESGMPKERFSAEFPKEGPSILRIQQVVRGDSAAYFCASSPVSRAPIGYGYTFGSGTRLTVV.

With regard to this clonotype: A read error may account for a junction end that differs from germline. The CDR3 nucleotides read TGTGCCAGCAGCTTGGGACTAGTAATAGCAAATGAACAGTTCTTC. Translated, it gives CASSLGLVIANEQFF. The genes are TRBV7-2 and TRBJ2-1; 8 bases are a match to TRBD2. The germline CDR1 and CDR2 sequences are SGHTA and FQGNSA. The CDR3 covers 15 residues.

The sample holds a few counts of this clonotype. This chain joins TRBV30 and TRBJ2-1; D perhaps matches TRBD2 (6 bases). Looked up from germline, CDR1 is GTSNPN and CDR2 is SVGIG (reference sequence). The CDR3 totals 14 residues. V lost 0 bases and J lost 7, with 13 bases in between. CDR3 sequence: CAWSVGLGGNEQFF. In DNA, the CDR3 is TGTGCCTGGAGTGTCGGGCTTGGGGGGAATGAGCAGTTCTTC. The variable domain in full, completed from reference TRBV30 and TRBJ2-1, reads SQTIHQWPATLVQPVGSPLSLECTVEGTSNPNLYWYRQAAGRGLQLLFYSVGIGQISSEVPQNLSASRPQDRQFILSSKKLLLSDSGFYLCAWSVGLGGNEQFFGPGTRLTVL.

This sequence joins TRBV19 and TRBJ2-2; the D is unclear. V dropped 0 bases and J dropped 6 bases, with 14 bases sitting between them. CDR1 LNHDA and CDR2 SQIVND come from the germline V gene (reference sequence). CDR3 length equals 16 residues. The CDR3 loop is CASSIDRVPSAGELFF. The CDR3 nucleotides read TGTGCCAGTAGTATAGATCGAGTGCCTTCCGCCGGGGAGCTGTTTTTT. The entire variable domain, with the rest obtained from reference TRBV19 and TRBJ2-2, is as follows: DGGITQSPKYLFRKEGQNVTLSCEQNLNHDAMYWYRQDPGQGLRLIYYSQIVNDFQKGDIAEGYSVSREKKESFPLTVTSAQKNPTAFYLCASSIDRVPSAGELFFGEGSRLTVL.

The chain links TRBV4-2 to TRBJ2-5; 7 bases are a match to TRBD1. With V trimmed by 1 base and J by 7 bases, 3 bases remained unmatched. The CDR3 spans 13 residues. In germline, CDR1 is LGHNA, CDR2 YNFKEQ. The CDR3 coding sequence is TGTGCCAGCAGCCAAGTAGGGGACAGGACCCAGTACTTC. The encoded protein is CASSQVGDRTQYF.

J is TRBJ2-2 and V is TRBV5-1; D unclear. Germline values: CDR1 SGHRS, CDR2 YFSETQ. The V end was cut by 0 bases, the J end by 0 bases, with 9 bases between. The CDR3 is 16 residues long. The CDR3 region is CASSLEPRANTGELFF. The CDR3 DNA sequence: TGCGCCAGCAGCTTGGAACCACGGGCGAACACCGGGGAGCTGTTTTTT.

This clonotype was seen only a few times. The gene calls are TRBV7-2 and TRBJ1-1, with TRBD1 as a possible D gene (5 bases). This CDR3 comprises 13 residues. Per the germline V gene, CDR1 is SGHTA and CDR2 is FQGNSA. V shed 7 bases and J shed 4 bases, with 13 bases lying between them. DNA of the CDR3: TGTGCCAGCATCCTCATTGGGGGCACTGAAGCTTTCTTT. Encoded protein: CASILIGGTEAFF.

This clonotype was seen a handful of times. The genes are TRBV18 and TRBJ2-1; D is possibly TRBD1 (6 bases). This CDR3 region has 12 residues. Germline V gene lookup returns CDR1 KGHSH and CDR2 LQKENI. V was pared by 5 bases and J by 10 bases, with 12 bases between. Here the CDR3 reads CASSMTGEEQFF. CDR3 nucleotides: TGTGCCAGCTCAATGACAGGTGAGGAGCAGTTCTTC.

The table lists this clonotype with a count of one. CDR3 in amino acids: CASSLGSGRALTTGELFF. The CDR3 DNA reads as TGCGCCAGCAGCTTGGGAAGCGGGAGGGCCCTCACCACCGGGGAGCTGTTTTTT. The chain combines TRBV5-1 with TRBJ2-2; 10 bases map to TRBD2. Trimming took 0 bases from V and 4 from J; bases not matched to a gene: 9. Per germline, CDR1 SGHRS and CDR2 YFSETQ. This CDR3 is built from 18 residues.

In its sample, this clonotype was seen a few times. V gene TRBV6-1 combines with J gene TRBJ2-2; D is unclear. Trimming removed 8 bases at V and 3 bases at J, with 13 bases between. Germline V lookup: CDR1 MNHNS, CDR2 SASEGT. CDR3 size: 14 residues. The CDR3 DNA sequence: TGTGCCAGCGTATTTCAGGATCACACCGGGGAGCTGTTTTTT. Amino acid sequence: CASVFQDHTGELFF.

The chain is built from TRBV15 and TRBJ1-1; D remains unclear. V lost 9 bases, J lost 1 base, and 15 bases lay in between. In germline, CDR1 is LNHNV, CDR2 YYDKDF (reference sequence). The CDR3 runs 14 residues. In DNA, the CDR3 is TGTGCCACACGATCCAACTACGGGAACACTGAAGCTTTCTTT. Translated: CATRSNYGNTEAFF. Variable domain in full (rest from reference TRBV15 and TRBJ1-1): DAMVIQNPRYQVTQFGKPVTLSCSQTLNHNVMYWYQQKSSQAPKLLFHYYDKDFNNEADTPDNFQSRRPNTSFCFLDIRSPGLGDTAMYLCATRSNYGNTEAFFGQGTRLTVV.

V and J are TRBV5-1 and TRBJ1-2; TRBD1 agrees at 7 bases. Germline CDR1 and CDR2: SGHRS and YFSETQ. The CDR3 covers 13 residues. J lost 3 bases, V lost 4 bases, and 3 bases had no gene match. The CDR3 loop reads CASSKGADYGYTF. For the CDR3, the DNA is TGCGCCAGCAGCAAGGGGGCGGACTATGGCTACACCTTC.

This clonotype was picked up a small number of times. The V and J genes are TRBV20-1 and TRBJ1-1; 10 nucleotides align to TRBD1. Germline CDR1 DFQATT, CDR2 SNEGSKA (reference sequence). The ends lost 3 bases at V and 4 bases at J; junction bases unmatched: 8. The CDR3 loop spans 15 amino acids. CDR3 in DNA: TGCAGTGCTAGGTTCTGGGACAGGGGATTCACTGAAGCTTTCTTT. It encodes CSARFWDRGFTEAFF.

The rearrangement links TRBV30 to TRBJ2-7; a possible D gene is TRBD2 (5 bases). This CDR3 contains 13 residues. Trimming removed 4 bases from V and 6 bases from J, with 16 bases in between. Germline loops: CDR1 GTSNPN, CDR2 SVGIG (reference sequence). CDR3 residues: CAWNGDTQFEQYF. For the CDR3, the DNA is TGTGCCTGGAACGGGGATACTCAGTTCGAGCAGTACTTC.

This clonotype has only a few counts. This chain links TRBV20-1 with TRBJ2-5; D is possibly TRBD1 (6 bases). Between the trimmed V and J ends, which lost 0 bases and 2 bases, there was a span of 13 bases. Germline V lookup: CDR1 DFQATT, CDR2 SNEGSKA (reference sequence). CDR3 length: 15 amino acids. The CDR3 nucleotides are TGCAGTGCTAGAGATTGGCGCAGGGGACAAGAGACCCAGTACTTC. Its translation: CSARDWRRGQETQYF.

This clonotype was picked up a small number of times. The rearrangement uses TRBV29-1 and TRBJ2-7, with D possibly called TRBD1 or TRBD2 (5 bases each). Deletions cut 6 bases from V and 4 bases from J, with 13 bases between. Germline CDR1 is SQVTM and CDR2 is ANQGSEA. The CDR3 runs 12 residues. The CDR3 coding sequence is TGCAGCGTCCCGGGGCCCTTTTACGAGCAGTACTTC. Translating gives CSVPGPFYEQYF.

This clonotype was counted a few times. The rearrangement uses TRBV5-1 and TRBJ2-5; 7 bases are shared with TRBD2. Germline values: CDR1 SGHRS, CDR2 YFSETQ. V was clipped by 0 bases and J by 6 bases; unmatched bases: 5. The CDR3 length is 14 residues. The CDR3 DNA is TGCGCCAGCAGCTTGGAGGGAGGGGCGAAGACCCAGTACTTC. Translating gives CASSLEGGAKTQYF.

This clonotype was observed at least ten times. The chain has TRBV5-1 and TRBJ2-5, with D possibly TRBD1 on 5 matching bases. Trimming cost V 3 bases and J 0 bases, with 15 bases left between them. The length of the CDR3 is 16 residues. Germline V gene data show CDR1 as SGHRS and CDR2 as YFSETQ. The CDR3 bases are TGCGCCAGCAGCTACGAAACAGGCGTCTACCAAGAGACCCAGTACTTC. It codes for CASSYETGVYQETQYF. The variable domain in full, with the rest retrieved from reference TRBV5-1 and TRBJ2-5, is KAGVTQTPRYLIKTRGQQVTLSCSPISGHRSVSWYQQTPGQGLQFLFEYFSETQRNKGNFPGRFSGRQFSNSRSEMNVSTLELGDSALYLCASSYETGVYQETQYFGPGTRLLVL.

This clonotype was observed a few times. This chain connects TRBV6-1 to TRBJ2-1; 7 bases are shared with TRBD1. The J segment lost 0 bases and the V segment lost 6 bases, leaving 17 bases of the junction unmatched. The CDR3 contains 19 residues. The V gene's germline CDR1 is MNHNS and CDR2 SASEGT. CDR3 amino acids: CASSRAAYGTAHSYNEQFF. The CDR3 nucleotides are TGTGCCAGCAGCCGAGCCGCTTATGGGACAGCCCACTCCTACAATGAGCAGTTCTTC.

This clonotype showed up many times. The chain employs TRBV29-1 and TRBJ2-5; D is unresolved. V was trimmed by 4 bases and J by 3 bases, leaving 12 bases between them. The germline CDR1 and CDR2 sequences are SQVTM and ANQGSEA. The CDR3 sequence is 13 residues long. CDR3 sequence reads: CSVGRGIEETQYF. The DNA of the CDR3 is TGCAGCGTTGGGCGAGGAATAGAAGAGACCCAGTACTTC.